The present entry profiles one T cell receptor beta chain with its context. Its antigen remains unidentified. A read error may account for a junction end that differs from germline. Taking about 20-31 mg of unsorted bulk tissue, the authors co-extracted RNA and DNA. This entry comes from a study of tumor-infiltrating lymphocytes in primary liver carcinoma. Study findings and constraints: Blood fell significantly below tumors in its top-250-clone fraction (p = 0.039).

Synthesis of TCR beta cDNA was carried out from approximately 470 ng total RNA with a constant-region primer. Slightly modified ARM-PCR with three nested multiplex PCR rounds yielded TCR beta libraries. Investigators reported that the first two PCR rounds, at 10 cycles each, used TRBV1-TRBV30 forward primers with a C-beta reverse primer. MiXCR, run by TCRdb on the multiplex PCR reads, gives a single entry per CDR3 protein. This sample carries around 80,000 distinct CDR3 sequences, around 70% of them seen once, and the ten largest clones take approximately 19%. CDR3 length: 15 amino acids. The V gene's germline CDR1 is MNHNS and CDR2 SASEGT.

What was sequenced was liver tumor tissue from sampling region 1. Subset defined: tumor region T1, superior pole. The chain links TRBV6-1 to TRBJ2-2; 7 bases fit TRBD1. The receptor was isolated from a man aged 40-55 years with primary liver carcinoma and hepatitis B virus infection. The CDR3 reads CASSEVDRNTGELLF. The DNA of the CDR3 is TGTGCCAGCAGTGAAGTGGACAGGAACACTGGGGAGCTGCTTTTT.